A single sample gave rise to the 27 T cell receptor beta chains below, sequenced in a study of OX40 agonist ivuxolimab in advanced cancers. Libraries came from the immunoSEQ multiplex PCR assay. The table was pulled from immuneACCESS by TCRdb, which kept in-frame rearrangements only. Such tables lose some clones; where checked, under half of the loss comes from unresolved V genes, and the rest has no known cause. This sample holds about 91,000 clones; around 84% were observed only once. The ten largest clones add up to 1% to 1.3% of the sample. Sequencing was performed on CD4+ or CD8+ T cells sorted from blood, taken in a trial of the OX40 agonist ivuxolimab. The origin of the receptors is an adult with an advanced solid tumor such as melanoma, head and neck, liver or kidney cancer.

This chain uses TRBV5-1 with TRBJ2-3, with a tentative D call TRBD1 (5 bases). V was clipped by 0 bases and J by 0 bases, with 11 bases between them. CDR1 is SGHRS, CDR2 YFSETQ, per germline. The CDR3 is made up of 16 amino acids. The CDR3 sequence is CASSLVLWGSTDTQYF. The CDR3 DNA is TGCGCCAGCAGCTTGGTCCTGTGGGGCAGCACAGATACGCAGTATTTT.

In this sample, this clone turned up a few times. The chain joins TRBV6-5 to TRBJ1-6; TRBD1 aligns across 8 bases. Germline values: CDR1 MNHEY, CDR2 SVGAGI. V was clipped by 6 bases and J by 5 bases; unmatched bases: 6. This CDR3 is built from 15 residues. The CDR3 DNA reads TGTGCCAGCAGGCCGCCAGGGGGCGATAATTCACCCCTCCACTTT. It encodes CASRPPGGDNSPLHF.

This clone occurred a few times. The CDR3 region is CASSSSIGMMALYYGYTF. Written as DNA, the CDR3 is TGTGCCAGCAGCTCGTCTATCGGTATGATGGCTCTTTACTATGGCTACACCTTC. The gene calls are TRBV5-5 and TRBJ1-2, with unresolved D. V shed 3 bases and J shed 3 bases, with 24 bases lying between them. The V gene's germline CDR1 is SGHKS and CDR2 YYEKEE (reference sequence). The CDR3 length is 18 residues.

This sequence joins TRBV5-1 and TRBJ1-1; D may be TRBD1 (5 bases). V lost 4 bases to trimming and J lost 0 bases, with 10 bases between them. The CDR3 sequence is 14 residues long. Germline V CDR1 and CDR2: SGHRS, YFSETQ. For the CDR3, the DNA is TGCGCCAGCAGCCCACAGGACATGAACACTGAAGCTTTCTTT. Residues: CASSPQDMNTEAFF.

V is TRBV6-1 and J is TRBJ2-7; unclear D gene. The CDR3 spans 12 residues. Trimming removed 2 bases from V and 4 bases from J, with 6 bases in between. CDR1 is MNHNS, CDR2 SASEGT, per germline. For the CDR3, the DNA is TGTGCCAGCAGTGAAAGGTTTTACGAGCAGTACTTC. It encodes CASSERFYEQYF.

The V gene is TRBV5-1, the J gene TRBJ2-4; 9 bases line up with TRBD1. This CDR3 has 13 residues. Germline loops: CDR1 SGHRS, CDR2 YFSETQ. Trimming took 0 bases from V and 9 from J; bases not matched to a gene: 1. The CDR3 DNA is TGCGCCAGCAGCTTGGGACAGGGGGGCATTCAGTACTTC. Translated, it gives CASSLGQGGIQYF.

Only a few counts were recorded for this clone. The chain joins TRBV15 to TRBJ1-2, with no clear D. The germline CDR1 and CDR2 sequences are LNHNV and YYDKDF (reference sequence). The CDR3 spans 15 residues. V lost 2 bases and J lost 2, with 12 bases in between. The CDR3 bases are TGTGCCACCAGCAGATTCCCAGGTGGAAACTATGGCTACACCTTC. Its protein is CATSRFPGGNYGYTF.

This rearrangement joins TRBV5-1 to TRBJ1-1; 11 bases agree with TRBD1. This CDR3 contains 15 residues. The V gene end was trimmed by 5 bases and the J gene end by 3 bases; junction bases not matched to a gene: 6. Looked up from germline, CDR1 is SGHRS and CDR2 is YFSETQ. The CDR3 loop reads CASSGQGAPDTEAFF. Written as DNA, the CDR3 is TGCGCCAGCAGTGGACAGGGGGCGCCGGACACTGAAGCTTTCTTT.

V gene TRBV7-9 combines with J gene TRBJ1-1; D is uncertain. The germline V gene has CDR1 SEHNR and CDR2 FQNEAQ (reference sequence). V lost 3 bases, J lost 1 base, and 18 bases lay in between. The CDR3 totals 17 residues. CDR3 in DNA: TGTGCCAGCAGCTTGACAAGCAAAAGAACAGCGAACACTGAAGCTTTCTTT. It encodes CASSLTSKRTANTEAFF.

The rearrangement links TRBV20-1 to TRBJ2-5, with D perhaps matching TRBD2 (5 bases). V was cut by 2 bases and J by 4 bases, with 5 bases left in between. Per germline, CDR1 DFQATT and CDR2 SNEGSKA (reference sequence). CDR3 size: 11 residues. CDR3 bases: TGCAGTGCTAGACGGGGAGAGACCCAGTACTTC. Its protein is CSARRGETQYF.

V and J are TRBV7-6 and TRBJ2-1; possible D gene TRBD2, 6 bases. CDR3 length: 15 amino acids. V was pared by 2 bases and J by 7 bases, with 15 bases between. Germline-derived CDR1 and CDR2 are SGHVS and FNYEAQ. In DNA form, the CDR3 reads TGTGCCAGCAGCTTACCACCCGGGGGAGGAAATGAGCAGTTCTTC. Protein product: CASSLPPGGGNEQFF.

The chain recombines TRBV5-1 with TRBJ2-3; 8 bases map to TRBD2. The V gene end was trimmed by 1 base and the J gene end by 1 base; junction bases not matched to a gene: 5. The CDR3 is 16 amino acids. The germline V gene encodes CDR1 SGHRS and CDR2 YFSETQ. CDR3 nucleotide sequence: TGCGCCAGCAGCTTGCAAGCGGGGGACCGCACAGATACGCAGTATTTT. This encodes CASSLQAGDRTDTQYF.

The chain links TRBV5-1 to TRBJ2-3; a possible D gene is TRBD2 (6 bases). Between the trimmed V and J ends, which lost 6 bases and 6 bases, there was a span of 17 bases. CDR3 length: 14 residues. CDR1 SGHRS and CDR2 YFSETQ come from the germline V gene. DNA of the CDR3: TGCGCCAGCACCCCCCAGACTAGACCGGATACGCAGTATTTT. Protein sequence: CASTPQTRPDTQYF.

The chain is built from TRBV19 and TRBJ2-1, with 10 bases aligning to TRBD1. Germline-derived CDR1 and CDR2 are LNHDA and SQIVND (reference sequence). The CDR3 has 16 residues. V gave up 3 bases and J gave up 10 bases; unmatched junction bases: 12. In DNA form, the CDR3 reads TGTGCCAGTAGTATCGCCGACAGGGGGCGACAGAAGGAGCAGTTCTTC. Translating it yields CASSIADRGRQKEQFF.

DNA of the CDR3: TGCGCCAGCAGCAATTCACGTCAGGGGACCACTGAAGCTTTCTTT. Its protein is CASSNSRQGTTEAFF. The chain is built from TRBV10-1 and TRBJ1-1, with a possible D match to TRBD1 (6 bases). Trimming took 6 bases from V and 4 from J, leaving 18 bases between them. Germline V gives CDR1 WNHNN, CDR2 SYGVQD (reference sequence). The CDR3 consists of 15 residues.

This chain links TRBV30 with TRBJ1-1; D might be TRBD1 (5 bases). Germline V lookup: CDR1 GTSNPN, CDR2 SVGIG (reference sequence). The ends were cut back, 8 bases at V and 1 base at J, with 14 bases in the middle. The length of the CDR3 is 13 residues. The CDR3 region is CAGSGGKNTEAFF. The CDR3 DNA reads as TGTGCCGGGTCTGGGGGGAAGAACACTGAAGCTTTCTTT.

The rearrangement links TRBV5-6 to TRBJ2-3; maybe TRBD1 (5 bases). The V end lost 0 bases, the J end lost 6 bases, and 14 bases lay between the germline ends. The CDR3 consists of 15 residues. Looked up from germline, CDR1 is SGHDT and CDR2 is YYEEEE. Here the CDR3 reads CASSLEGVVLDTQYF. The DNA of the CDR3 is TGTGCCAGCAGCTTGGAAGGGGTGGTCCTCGATACGCAGTATTTT.

This clone was recorded once. This sequence joins TRBV2 and TRBJ1-6, with 7 bases matching TRBD1. This CDR3 comprises 18 residues. Germline lookup yields CDR1 SNHLY and CDR2 FYNNEI. With V trimmed by 0 bases and J by 7 bases, 12 bases remained unmatched. The chain's CDR3 is CASSEAGSSPGQNSPLHF. The CDR3 nucleotides read TGTGCCAGCAGTGAAGCCGGTTCCTCCCCGGGACAGAATTCACCCCTCCACTTT.

This chain connects TRBV6-6 to TRBJ1-5; D is uncertain. The germline V and J ends were trimmed by 0 bases and 5 bases, with 8 bases remaining between them. This CDR3 comprises 14 residues. Germline values: CDR1 MNHNY, CDR2 SVGAGI (reference sequence). The CDR3: CASSYSTGYQPQHF. CDR3 bases: TGTGCCAGCAGTTACTCGACGGGTTATCAGCCCCAGCATTTT.

The genes are TRBV19 and TRBJ1-6, with 7 positions matching TRBD1. V shed 5 bases, J shed 5 bases, and the junction held 6 bases outside the gene matches. This CDR3 has 15 amino acids. The V gene's germline CDR1 is LNHDA and CDR2 SQIVND (reference sequence). The CDR3 protein is CASSDRDTDNSPLHF. CDR3 nucleotides: TGTGCCAGTAGTGACAGGGATACGGATAATTCACCCCTCCACTTT.

This rearrangement joins TRBV5-1 to TRBJ2-3; TRBD2 agrees at 10 bases. The V gene's germline CDR1 is SGHRS and CDR2 YFSETQ. The junction had 11 bases not matched to a gene; V was cut back by 6 bases and J by 4 bases. The CDR3 loop spans 16 amino acids. This CDR3 is CASTSGGANRADTQYF. CDR3 in DNA: TGCGCCAGCACCAGCGGGGGGGCGAATCGAGCAGATACGCAGTATTTT.

The chain employs TRBV4-3 and TRBJ1-6; tentative D call: TRBD1 (5 bases). The V and J ends lost 0 bases and 10 bases respectively, with 16 bases between them. Germline V gives CDR1 LGHNA, CDR2 YSLEER. The CDR3 spans 16 residues. CDR3 sequence reads: CASSQDNHGQGSPLHF. DNA of the CDR3: TGCGCCAGCAGCCAAGATAATCACGGGCAGGGCTCACCCCTCCACTTT.

The chain joins TRBV10-3 to TRBJ2-7; maybe TRBD2 (5 bases). This CDR3 spans 13 amino acids. V shed 10 bases and J shed 6 bases, with 19 bases lying between them. Per the germline V gene, CDR1 is ENHRY and CDR2 is SYGVKD. CDR3 region: CATQSRESAEQYV. Here the CDR3 DNA reads TGTGCCACCCAGAGTCGGGAAAGTGCCGAGCAGTACGTC.

This clone appeared a few times. This chain uses TRBV6-1 with TRBJ1-2, with 9 bases identical to TRBD1. Losses at the gene ends were 5 bases for V and 2 bases for J; bases not matched to a gene: 3. The germline V gene encodes CDR1 MNHNS and CDR2 SASEGT. The CDR3 spans 14 residues. CDR3: CASSPGTGNYGYTF. The CDR3 bases are TGTGCCAGCAGTCCCGGGACAGGGAACTATGGCTACACCTTC.

V and J are TRBV2 and TRBJ1-1; 7 positions match TRBD1. The V segment lost 2 bases and the J segment 4 bases; nucleotides outside the gene matches: 7. Germline loops: CDR1 SNHLY, CDR2 FYNNEI. The CDR3 is 15 amino acids. This CDR3 is CASSEPLGGGTEAFF. The DNA for the CDR3 is TGTGCCAGCAGTGAACCTTTAGGGGGCGGCACTGAAGCTTTCTTT.

This chain connects TRBV28 to TRBJ2-5; D uncertain. CDR1 is MDHEN and CDR2 is SYDVKM in the germline V gene. The CDR3 has 15 amino acids. The V gene lost 2 bases and the J gene lost 2 bases, with 12 bases spanning the gap. The CDR3 is CASSLDTSSQETQYF. The CDR3 nucleotides read TGTGCCAGCAGTTTAGATACCTCCTCTCAAGAGACCCAGTACTTC.

This chain joins TRBV6-4 and TRBJ2-3; 7 nucleotides agree with TRBD1. V lost 2 bases, J lost 5 bases, and 1 base stayed unmatched. The CDR3 spans 13 residues. Germline-derived CDR1 and CDR2 are MRHNA and SNTAGT. The CDR3 region is CASSDRTGDTQYF. The CDR3 DNA reads TGTGCCAGCAGTGACCGGACAGGAGATACGCAGTATTTT.